This T cell receptor beta chain was retrieved from a study of T cell responses to AZD1222 COVID-19 vaccine. Study in general: Pooled samples include second doses given at about 4 or 12 weeks.

Clones were read by immunoSEQ multiplex PCR, and TCRdb kept only the in-frame ones, dropping some. The data hold 120,000 or so clones, with more than 80% observed a single time. In germline, CDR1 is SEHNR, CDR2 FQNEAQ (reference sequence). V lost 3 bases and J lost 0; bases outside the gene matches: 8. The length of the CDR3 is 16 residues. This specimen consisted of peripheral blood, obtained on day 0 of AZD1222 vaccination. This sequence joins TRBV7-9 and TRBJ2-7; 7 positions agree with TRBD2. The receptor's source is an adult in good health. The CDR3 DNA is TGTGCCAGCAGCTTGGTCACTAGCGTGAGCTCCTACGAGCAGTACTTC. This sequence encodes CASSLVTSVSSYEQYF. Based on the CDR3 plus reference TRBV7-9 and TRBJ2-7, the full variable domain is DTGVSQNPRHKITKRGQNVTFRCDPISEHNRLYWYRQTLGQGPEFLTYFQNEAQLEKSRLLSDRFSAERPKGSFSTLEIQRTEQGDSAMYLCASSLVTSVSSYEQYFGPGTRLTVT.